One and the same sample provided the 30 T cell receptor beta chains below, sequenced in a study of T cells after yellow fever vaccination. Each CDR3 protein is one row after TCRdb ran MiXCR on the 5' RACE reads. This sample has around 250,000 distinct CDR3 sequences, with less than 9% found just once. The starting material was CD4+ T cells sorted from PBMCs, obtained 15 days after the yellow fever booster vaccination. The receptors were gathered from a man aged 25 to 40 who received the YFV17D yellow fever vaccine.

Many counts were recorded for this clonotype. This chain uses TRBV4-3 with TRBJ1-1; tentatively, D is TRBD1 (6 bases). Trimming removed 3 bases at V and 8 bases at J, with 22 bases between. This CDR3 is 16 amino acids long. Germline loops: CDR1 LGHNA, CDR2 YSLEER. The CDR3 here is CASSQTTRGSGAEAFF. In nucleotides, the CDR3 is TGCGCCAGCAGCCAGACGACGCGCGGTTCGGGGGCGGAAGCTTTCTTT.

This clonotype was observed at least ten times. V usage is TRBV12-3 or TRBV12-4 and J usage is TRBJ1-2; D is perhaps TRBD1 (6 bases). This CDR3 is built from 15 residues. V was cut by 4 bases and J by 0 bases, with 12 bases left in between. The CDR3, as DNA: TGTGCCAGCAGTTCCCGTAGGGGGGCTAACTATGGCTACACCTTC. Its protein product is CASSSRRGANYGYTF.

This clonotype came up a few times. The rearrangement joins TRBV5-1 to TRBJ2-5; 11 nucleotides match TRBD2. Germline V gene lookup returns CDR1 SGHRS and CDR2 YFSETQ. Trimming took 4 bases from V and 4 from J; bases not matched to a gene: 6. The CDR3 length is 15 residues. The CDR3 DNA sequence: TGCGCCAGCAGCCCAACTAGCGGGAGTGGAGAGACCCAGTACTTC. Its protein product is CASSPTSGSGETQYF.

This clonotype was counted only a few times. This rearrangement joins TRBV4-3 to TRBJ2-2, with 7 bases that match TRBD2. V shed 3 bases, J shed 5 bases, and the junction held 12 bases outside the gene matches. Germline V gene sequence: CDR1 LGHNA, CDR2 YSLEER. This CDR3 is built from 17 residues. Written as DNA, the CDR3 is TGCGCCAGCAGCCATGAACCCCCGGGAGGTGATACCGGGGAGCTGTTTTTT. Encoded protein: CASSHEPPGGDTGELFF.

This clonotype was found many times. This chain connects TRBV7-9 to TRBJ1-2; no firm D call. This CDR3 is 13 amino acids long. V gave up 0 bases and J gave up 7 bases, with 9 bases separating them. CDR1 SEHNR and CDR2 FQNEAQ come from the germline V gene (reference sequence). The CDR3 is CASSLALLPGYTF. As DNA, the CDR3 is TGTGCCAGCAGCTTAGCGCTATTGCCTGGCTACACCTTC.

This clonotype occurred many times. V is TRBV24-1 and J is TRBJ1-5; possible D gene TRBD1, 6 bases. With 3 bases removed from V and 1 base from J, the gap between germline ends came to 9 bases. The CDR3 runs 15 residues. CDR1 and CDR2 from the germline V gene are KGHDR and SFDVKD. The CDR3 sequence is CATSDTGSSNQPQHF. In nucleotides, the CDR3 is TGTGCCACCAGTGATACAGGGTCAAGCAATCAGCCCCAGCATTTT.

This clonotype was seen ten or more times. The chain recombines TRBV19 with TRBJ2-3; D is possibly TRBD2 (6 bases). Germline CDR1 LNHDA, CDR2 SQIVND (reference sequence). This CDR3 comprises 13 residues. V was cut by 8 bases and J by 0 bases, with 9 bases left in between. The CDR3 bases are TGTGCCAGTTCCGGGACTAGCACAGATACGCAGTATTTT. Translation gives CASSGTSTDTQYF.

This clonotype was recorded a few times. Here the CDR3 DNA reads TGTGCCAGCAGCTACCAACGGGACAACACTGAAGCTTTCTTT. Protein: CASSYQRDNTEAFF. This chain connects TRBV9 to TRBJ1-1, with a possible D match to TRBD1 (5 bases). CDR1 is SGDLS, CDR2 YYNGEE, per germline. The CDR3 covers 14 residues. V was cut by 4 bases and J by 2 bases, with 12 bases left in between. Full variable domain (remainder filled in from reference TRBV9 and TRBJ1-1): DSGVTQTPKHLITATGQRVTLRCSPRSGDLSVYWYQQSLDQGLQFLIQYYNGEERAKGNILERFSAQQFPDLHSELNLSSLELGDSALYFCASSYQRDNTEAFFGQGTRLTVV.

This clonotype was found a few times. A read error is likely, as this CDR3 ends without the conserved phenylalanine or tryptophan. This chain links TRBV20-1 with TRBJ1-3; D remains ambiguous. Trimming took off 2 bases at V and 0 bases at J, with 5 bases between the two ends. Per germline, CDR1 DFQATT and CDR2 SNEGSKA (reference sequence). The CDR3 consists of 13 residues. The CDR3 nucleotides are TGCAGTGCTAGACTAAGCTCTGGAAACACCATATATATT. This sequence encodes CSARLSSGNTIYI.

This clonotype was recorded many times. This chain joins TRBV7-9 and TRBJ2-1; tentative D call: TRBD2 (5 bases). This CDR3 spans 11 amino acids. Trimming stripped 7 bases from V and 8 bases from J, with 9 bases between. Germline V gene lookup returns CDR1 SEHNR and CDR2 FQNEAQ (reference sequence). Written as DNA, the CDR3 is TGTGCCAGCAATGGAGGTCATGAGCAGTTCTTC. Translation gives CASNGGHEQFF. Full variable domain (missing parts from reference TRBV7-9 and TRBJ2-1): DTGVSQNPRHKITKRGQNVTFRCDPISEHNRLYWYRQTLGQGPEFLTYFQNEAQLEKSRLLSDRFSAERPKGSFSTLEIQRTEQGDSAMYLCASNGGHEQFFGPGTRLTVL.

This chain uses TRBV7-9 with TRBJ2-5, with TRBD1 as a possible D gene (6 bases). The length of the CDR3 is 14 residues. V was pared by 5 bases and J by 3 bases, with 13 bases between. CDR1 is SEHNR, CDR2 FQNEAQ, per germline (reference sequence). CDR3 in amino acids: CASSRAGAEETQYF. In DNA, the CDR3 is TGTGCCAGCAGCCGAGCAGGGGCGGAAGAGACCCAGTACTTC. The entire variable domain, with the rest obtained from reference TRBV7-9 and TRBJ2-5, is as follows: DTGVSQNPRHKITKRGQNVTFRCDPISEHNRLYWYRQTLGQGPEFLTYFQNEAQLEKSRLLSDRFSAERPKGSFSTLEIQRTEQGDSAMYLCASSRAGAEETQYFGPGTRLLVL.

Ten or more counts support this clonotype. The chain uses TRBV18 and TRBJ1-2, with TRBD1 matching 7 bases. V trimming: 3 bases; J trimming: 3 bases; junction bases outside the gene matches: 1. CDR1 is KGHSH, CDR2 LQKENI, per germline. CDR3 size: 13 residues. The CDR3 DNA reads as TGTGCCAGCTCACCCCAGGGGGACTATGGCTACACCTTC. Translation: CASSPQGDYGYTF.

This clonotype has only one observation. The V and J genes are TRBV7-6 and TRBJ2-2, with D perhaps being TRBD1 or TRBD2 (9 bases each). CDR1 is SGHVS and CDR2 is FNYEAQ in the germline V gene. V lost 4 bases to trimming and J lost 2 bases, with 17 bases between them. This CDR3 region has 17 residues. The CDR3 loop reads CASSSLAGQGNTGELFF. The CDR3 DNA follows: TGTGCCAGCAGCTCGCTAGCGGGACAGGGTAACACCGGGGAGCTGTTTTTT.

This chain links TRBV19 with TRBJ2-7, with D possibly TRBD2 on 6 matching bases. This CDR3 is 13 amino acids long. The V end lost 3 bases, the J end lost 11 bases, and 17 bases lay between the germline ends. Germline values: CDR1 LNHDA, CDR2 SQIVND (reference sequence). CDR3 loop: CASSISAGRDKYF. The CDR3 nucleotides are TGTGCCAGTAGTATTTCCGCGGGAAGGGATAAGTACTTC. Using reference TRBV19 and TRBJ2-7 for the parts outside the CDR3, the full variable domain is DGGITQSPKYLFRKEGQNVTLSCEQNLNHDAMYWYRQDPGQGLRLIYYSQIVNDFQKGDIAEGYSVSREKKESFPLTVTSAQKNPTAFYLCASSISAGRDKYFGPGTRLTVT.

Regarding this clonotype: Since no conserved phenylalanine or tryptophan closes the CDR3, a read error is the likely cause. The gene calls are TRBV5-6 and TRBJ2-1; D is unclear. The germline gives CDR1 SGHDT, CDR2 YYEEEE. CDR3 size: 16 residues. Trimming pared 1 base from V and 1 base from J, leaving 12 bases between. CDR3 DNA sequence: TGTGCCAGCAGCTTGCCCGACCCGAGGTCCTACAATGAGCAGTTCTCC. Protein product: CASSLPDPRSYNEQFS.

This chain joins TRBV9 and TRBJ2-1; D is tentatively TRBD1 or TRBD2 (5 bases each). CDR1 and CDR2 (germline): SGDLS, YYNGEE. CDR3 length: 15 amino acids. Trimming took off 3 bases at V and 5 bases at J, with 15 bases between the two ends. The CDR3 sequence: CASSGKPGRNNEQFF. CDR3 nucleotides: TGTGCCAGCAGCGGGAAGCCGGGGCGAAACAATGAGCAGTTCTTC.

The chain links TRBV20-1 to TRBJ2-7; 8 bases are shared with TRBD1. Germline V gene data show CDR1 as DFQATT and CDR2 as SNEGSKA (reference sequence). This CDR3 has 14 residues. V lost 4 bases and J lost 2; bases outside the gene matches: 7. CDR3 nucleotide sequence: TGCAGTGCTAACCAAGACAGGGGAGCCTACGAGCAGTACTTC. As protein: CSANQDRGAYEQYF.

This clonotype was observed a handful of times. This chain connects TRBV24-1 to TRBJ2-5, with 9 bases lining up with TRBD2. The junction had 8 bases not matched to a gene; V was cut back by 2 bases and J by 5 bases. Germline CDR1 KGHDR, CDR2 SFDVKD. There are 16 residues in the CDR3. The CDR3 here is CATSDSLIGTSETQYF. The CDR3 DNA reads TGTGCCACCAGTGATTCTTTAATCGGGACTAGCGAGACCCAGTACTTC.

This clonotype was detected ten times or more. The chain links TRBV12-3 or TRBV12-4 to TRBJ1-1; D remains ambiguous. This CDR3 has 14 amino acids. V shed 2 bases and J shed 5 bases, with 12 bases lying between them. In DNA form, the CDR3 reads TGTGCCAGCAGTTTACAGGCCTCGAGGACTGAAGCTTTCTTT. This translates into CASSLQASRTEAFF.

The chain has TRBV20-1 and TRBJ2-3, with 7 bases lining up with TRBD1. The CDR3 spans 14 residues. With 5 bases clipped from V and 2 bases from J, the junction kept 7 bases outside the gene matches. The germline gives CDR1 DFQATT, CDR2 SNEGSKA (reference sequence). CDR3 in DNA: TGCAGTGCTGGACCAGGGGGTCTCACAGATACGCAGTATTTT. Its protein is CSAGPGGLTDTQYF.

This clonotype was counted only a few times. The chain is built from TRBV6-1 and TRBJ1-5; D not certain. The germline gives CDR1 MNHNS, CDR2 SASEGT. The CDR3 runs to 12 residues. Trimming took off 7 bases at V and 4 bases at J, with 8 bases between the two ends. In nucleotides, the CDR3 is TGTGCCAGCAAAAGAGAAAATCAGCCCCAGCATTTT. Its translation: CASKRENQPQHF.

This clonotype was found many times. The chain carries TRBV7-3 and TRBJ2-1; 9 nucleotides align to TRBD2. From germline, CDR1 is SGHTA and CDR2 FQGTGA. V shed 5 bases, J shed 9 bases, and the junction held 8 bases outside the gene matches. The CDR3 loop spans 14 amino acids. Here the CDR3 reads CASSLSGSGSEQFF. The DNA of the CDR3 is TGTGCCAGCAGCCTTAGCGGGAGTGGGAGTGAGCAGTTCTTC.

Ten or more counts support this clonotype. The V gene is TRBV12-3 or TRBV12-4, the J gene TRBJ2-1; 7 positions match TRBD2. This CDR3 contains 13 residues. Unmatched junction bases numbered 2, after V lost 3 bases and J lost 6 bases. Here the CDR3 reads CASSLVAGNEQFF. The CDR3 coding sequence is TGTGCCAGCAGTTTGGTAGCGGGCAATGAGCAGTTCTTC.

The CDR3 protein is CASSWGGGNTGELFF. The CDR3 bases are TGTGCCAGCAGCTGGGGCGGGGGGAACACCGGGGAGCTGTTTTTT. The gene calls are TRBV5-4 and TRBJ2-2; 7 positions match TRBD2. The germline V gene has CDR1 SGHNT and CDR2 YYREEE (reference sequence). The CDR3 loop spans 15 amino acids. With V trimmed by 3 bases and J by 1 base, 3 bases remained unmatched.

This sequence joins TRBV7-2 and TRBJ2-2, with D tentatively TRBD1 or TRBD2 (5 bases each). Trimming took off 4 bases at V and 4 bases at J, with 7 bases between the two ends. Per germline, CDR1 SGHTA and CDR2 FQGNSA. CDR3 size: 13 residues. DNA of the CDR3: TGTGCCAGCAGCTACGGGACCACCGGGGAGCTGTTTTTT. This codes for CASSYGTTGELFF.

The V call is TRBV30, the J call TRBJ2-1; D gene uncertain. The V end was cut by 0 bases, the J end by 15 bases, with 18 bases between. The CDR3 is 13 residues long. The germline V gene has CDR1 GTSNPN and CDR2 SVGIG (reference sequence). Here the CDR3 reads CAWSVQFAAGPFF. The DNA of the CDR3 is TGTGCCTGGAGTGTACAGTTTGCCGCCGGTCCGTTCTTC.

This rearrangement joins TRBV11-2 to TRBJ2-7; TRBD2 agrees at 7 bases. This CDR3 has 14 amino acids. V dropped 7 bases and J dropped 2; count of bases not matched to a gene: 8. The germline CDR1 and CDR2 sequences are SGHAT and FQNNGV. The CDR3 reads CASKIVGGTYEQYF. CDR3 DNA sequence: TGTGCCAGCAAAATAGTGGGAGGGACCTACGAGCAGTACTTC.

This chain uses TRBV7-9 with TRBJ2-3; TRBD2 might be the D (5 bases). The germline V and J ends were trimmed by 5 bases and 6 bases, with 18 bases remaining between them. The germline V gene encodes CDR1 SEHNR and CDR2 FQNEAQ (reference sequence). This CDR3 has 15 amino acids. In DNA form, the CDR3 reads TGTGCCAGCAGCCCAGAGGGATGGGCTGACGATACGCAGTATTTT. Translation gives CASSPEGWADDTQYF.

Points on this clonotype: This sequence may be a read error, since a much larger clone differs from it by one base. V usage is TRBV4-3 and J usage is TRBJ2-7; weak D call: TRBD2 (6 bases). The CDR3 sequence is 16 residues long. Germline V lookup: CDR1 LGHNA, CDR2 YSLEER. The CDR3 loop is CGSSQEVAVYSYEQYF. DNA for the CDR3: TGCGGCAGCAGCCAAGAGGTAGCGGTCTACTCCTACGAGCAGTACTTC.

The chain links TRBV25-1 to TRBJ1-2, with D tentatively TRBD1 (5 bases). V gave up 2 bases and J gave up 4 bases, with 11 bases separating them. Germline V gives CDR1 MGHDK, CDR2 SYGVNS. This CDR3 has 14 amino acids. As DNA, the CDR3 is TGTGCCAGCAGTGAACCCGGGACTTCCTATGGCTACACCTTC. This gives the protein CASSEPGTSYGYTF.